This T cell receptor beta chain was recovered during a study of T-cell memory formation after mild COVID-19. Turning to this clonotype: One base away lies a much larger clone, so this may be a sequencing read error.

TCRdb re-derived calls from the 5' RACE reads in MiXCR, one entry per CDR3 protein. The table includes about 190,000 distinct CDR3 sequences, around 17% detected once. The sample taken for sequencing was PBMCs or a T cell subset sorted from them (not recorded which). The receptor comes from an adult woman who had mild COVID-19 (a few samples of this study predate the infection). Cell type and time point are not known.

CDR3 sequence: CRAREPPAQYF. The DNA for the CDR3 is TGCAGAGCTAGAGAACCCCCTGCCCAGTACTTC. J is TRBJ2-5 and V is TRBV20-1, with D hard to call. Germline V CDR1 and CDR2: DFQATT, SNEGSKA (reference sequence). The CDR3 length is 11 residues.